The 18 T cell receptor beta chains below were found in one sample sequenced in a study of early T cells in non-severe SARS-CoV-2 infection. TCRdb re-called the 5' RACE reads with MiXCR, one entry per CDR3 protein. The sample has approximately 80,000 distinct CDR3 sequences; about 11% are singletons. Material: whole blood, obtained at baseline. Receptor source: an adult who was a healthcare worker with PCR-confirmed SARS-CoV-2 infection or an uninfected control (not recorded which).

V usage is TRBV15 and J usage is TRBJ1-4; D is uncertain. CDR1 and CDR2 (germline): LNHNV, YYDKDF (reference sequence). There are 14 residues in the CDR3. V gave up 6 bases and J gave up 4 bases, with 12 bases separating them. The CDR3 sequence is CATRVGRDNEKLFF. In DNA, the CDR3 is TGTGCCACCAGGGTGGGCAGAGATAATGAAAAACTGTTTTTT.

The J gene is TRBJ1-1, the V gene TRBV20-1; no clear D gene. Germline V lookup: CDR1 DFQATT, CDR2 SNEGSKA (reference sequence). This CDR3 has 17 amino acids. V was cut by 0 bases and J by 1 base, with 18 bases left in between. The CDR3 DNA reads TGCAGTGCTAGAGATCTTTTTTCCCCACGACGGAACACTGAAGCTTTCTTT. Translated, it gives CSARDLFSPRRNTEAFF.

This clonotype has more than one count but fewer than ten. The chain has TRBV20-1 and TRBJ2-3; tentative D call: TRBD2 (5 bases). CDR1 is DFQATT and CDR2 is SNEGSKA in the germline V gene (reference sequence). This CDR3 has 12 residues. V was trimmed by 6 bases and J by 6 bases, leaving 13 bases between them. The CDR3 loop is CSAKTRFDTQYF. The CDR3 DNA is TGCAGTGCCAAAACTAGATTCGATACGCAGTATTTT.

The chain employs TRBV9 and TRBJ2-2; TRBD1 is a possible D gene (5 bases). CDR3 length equals 14 residues. V lost 4 bases to trimming and J lost 4 bases, with 11 bases between them. In germline, CDR1 is SGDLS, CDR2 YYNGEE. Written as DNA, the CDR3 is TGTGCCAGCAGCCCTATGACAGTCACCGGGGAGCTGTTTTTT. It specifies CASSPMTVTGELFF.

Many counts were recorded for this clonotype. The V and J genes are TRBV6-2 or TRBV6-3 and TRBJ2-7, with D uncertain. Germline V gives CDR1 MNHEY, CDR2 SVGEGT. This CDR3 is built from 14 residues. Between the trimmed V and J ends, which lost 2 bases and 3 bases, there was a span of 11 bases. CDR3 DNA: TGTGCCAGCAGTTACCCCGGAACGTACTACGAGCAGTACTTC. The encoded protein is CASSYPGTYYEQYF.

This clonotype was counted between two and nine times. V and J are TRBV7-2 and TRBJ2-4; D remains unclear. Germline V gene sequence: CDR1 SGHTA, CDR2 FQGNSA. With 5 bases removed from V and 7 bases from J, the gap between germline ends came to 15 bases. This CDR3 contains 14 residues. CDR3 DNA: TGTGCCAGCAGCCCACGAGCTGGCAACAACATTCAGTACTTC. This gives the protein CASSPRAGNNIQYF.

This clonotype was observed many times. The chain joins TRBV6-5 to TRBJ1-3, with D perhaps matching TRBD1 (6 bases). The CDR3 has 14 amino acids. The germline V gene has CDR1 MNHEY and CDR2 SVGAGI. V was trimmed by 7 bases and J by 1 base, leaving 11 bases between them. This CDR3 is CASTPDSSGNTIYF. CDR3 in DNA: TGTGCCAGCACCCCGGACAGTTCTGGAAACACCATATATTTT.

This clonotype was seen once. In this CDR3 the conserved last residue, phenylalanine or tryptophan, is missing, so a read error is likely. The chain links TRBV18 to TRBJ1-3; D remains unclear. CDR3 length: 17 amino acids. V was shortened by 0 bases and J by 3 bases, with 15 bases between the two germline ends. Germline V gene sequence: CDR1 KGHSH, CDR2 LQKENI. CDR3 in DNA: TGTGCCAGCTCACCACCCACCCGGGCAGCCGATGGAAACACCATATATCTT. Protein product: CASSPPTRAADGNTIYL.

This clonotype was detected a few times. This chain joins TRBV7-2 and TRBJ1-2; 7 nucleotides line up with TRBD1. The CDR3 loop spans 14 amino acids. Trimming cost V 7 bases and J 4 bases; bases outside gene matches: 9. Germline values: CDR1 SGHTA, CDR2 FQGNSA. The CDR3 loop reads CASNRDRMSYGYTF. The CDR3 DNA follows: TGTGCCAGCAACCGGGACAGAATGAGCTATGGCTACACCTTC.

This clonotype has a count of ten or more. The V gene is TRBV5-1, the J gene TRBJ2-1, with D possibly being TRBD1 (5 bases). With 2 bases removed from V and 8 bases from J, the gap between germline ends came to 8 bases. This CDR3 is 12 amino acids long. The germline gives CDR1 SGHRS, CDR2 YFSETQ. The CDR3 bases are TGCGCCAGCAGCTTTCAGGGTGATGAGCAGTTCTTC. Protein: CASSFQGDEQFF.

The V and J genes are TRBV6-1 and TRBJ1-1; no reliable D call. CDR1 and CDR2 from the germline V gene are MNHNS and SASEGT. The CDR3 sequence is 14 residues long. V was trimmed by 1 base and J by 1 base, leaving 7 bases between them. The CDR3 reads CASSEGLRNTEAFF. The DNA of the CDR3 is TGTGCCAGCAGTGAAGGACTAAGGAACACTGAAGCTTTCTTT.

The gene calls are TRBV10-3 and TRBJ2-7, with a weak D call TRBD2 (7 bases). V was cut by 4 bases and J by 6 bases, with 10 bases left in between. Germline loops: CDR1 ENHRY, CDR2 SYGVKD. This CDR3 spans 12 amino acids. In nucleotides, the CDR3 is TGTGCCATCAGTGGGGAGGGGGGCGAGCAGTACTTC. It is translated as CAISGEGGEQYF.

This chain uses TRBV16 with TRBJ1-6; D remains ambiguous. This CDR3 contains 16 residues. Germline CDR1 and CDR2: KGHSY and FQNENV. V gave up 4 bases and J gave up 1 base, with 11 bases separating them. The CDR3 is CASSPSGSSYNSPLHF. CDR3 DNA: TGTGCCAGCAGCCCCAGCGGGAGTTCCTATAATTCACCCCTCCACTTT.

The chain uses TRBV6-2 or TRBV6-3 and TRBJ2-7, with D maybe TRBD1 (6 bases). The length of the CDR3 is 13 residues. The V gene lost 6 bases and the J gene lost 5 bases, with 14 bases spanning the gap. CDR1 is MNHEY, CDR2 SVGEGT, per germline. Written as DNA, the CDR3 is TGTGCCAGCAGAGCCGACAGGCCCGACGAGCAGTACTTC. Protein product: CASRADRPDEQYF.

This clonotype was detected a few times. This rearrangement joins TRBV28 to TRBJ2-5, with D unresolved. Trimming stripped 1 base from V and 1 base from J, with 13 bases between. Germline-derived CDR1 and CDR2 are MDHEN and SYDVKM. The CDR3 totals 16 residues. The DNA of the CDR3 is TGTGCCAGCAGTTTATTTCCAGAACAGACCCAAGAGACCCAGTACTTC. Protein product: CASSLFPEQTQETQYF.

V and J are TRBV5-1 and TRBJ2-3, with 8 positions matching TRBD1. The germline CDR1 and CDR2 sequences are SGHRS and YFSETQ. Germline trimming cut 6 bases from V and 5 bases from J; bases unmatched to any gene: 8. The CDR3 has 14 amino acids. The CDR3: CASMDRAELDTQYF. CDR3 in DNA: TGCGCCAGCATGGACAGGGCAGAGCTAGATACGCAGTATTTT.

This clonotype was counted between two and nine times. This sequence joins TRBV7-3 and TRBJ2-2; D is possibly TRBD2 (5 bases). The V end was cut by 0 bases, the J end by 2 bases, with 10 bases between. Germline loops: CDR1 SGHTA, CDR2 FQGTGA. The CDR3 is 16 amino acids. The CDR3 bases are TGTGCCAGCAGCTTAACAGGGCTAGCCAACACCGGGGAGCTGTTTTTT. Amino acid sequence: CASSLTGLANTGELFF. Complete variable domain (other parts from reference TRBV7-3 and TRBJ2-2): GAGVSQTPSNKVTEKGKYVELRCDPISGHTALYWYRQSLGQGPEFLIYFQGTGAADDSGLPNDRFFAVRPEGSVSTLKIQRTERGDSAVYLCASSLTGLANTGELFFGEGSRLTVL.

The rearrangement links TRBV20-1 to TRBJ2-7, with D perhaps matching TRBD2 (5 bases). The CDR3 runs 11 residues. Germline CDR1 reads DFQATT; CDR2 reads SNEGSKA (reference sequence). Trimming took 6 bases from V and 3 from J, leaving 9 bases between them. The DNA of the CDR3 is TGCAGTGCGGAGGATCTCTACGAGCAGTACTTC. This translates into CSAEDLYEQYF.